Listed here are 15 T cell receptor beta chains from one sample, sequenced in a study of memory CD4+ T cells and cytomegalovirus serostatus. Generated by immunoSEQ multiplex PCR, the TCRdb table keeps only in-frame clones and is missing some. The sample records about 48,000 clones, around 80% being singletons. Single viable CD3+CD4+CD8-CD45RO+ cells were sorted as the memory CD4+ T cells. Sequencing was carried out using memory CD4+ T cells from blood. These receptors came from an adult in good health and CMV-seronegative.

V gene TRBV19 combines with J gene TRBJ1-5; TRBD1 agrees at 8 bases. The CDR3 is made up of 13 amino acids. The J segment lost 5 bases and the V segment lost 11 bases, leaving 8 bases of the junction unmatched. Germline V gene data show CDR1 as LNHDA and CDR2 as SQIVND (reference sequence). The CDR3 region is CAGGDRGYQPQHF. For the CDR3, the DNA is TGTGCCGGGGGTGACAGGGGATATCAGCCCCAGCATTTT.

The chain couples TRBV15 to TRBJ1-5; 7 bases are shared with TRBD1. Losses at the gene ends were 5 bases for V and 4 bases for J; bases not matched to a gene: 8. Germline V gives CDR1 LNHNV, CDR2 YYDKDF (reference sequence). There are 15 residues in the CDR3. CDR3 region: CATSRGTDLNQPQHF. The CDR3 nucleotides read TGTGCCACCAGCCGCGGGACAGACTTAAATCAGCCCCAGCATTTT.

This chain uses TRBV6-1 with TRBJ1-1; D uncertain. Germline CDR1 MNHNS, CDR2 SASEGT. Trimming took off 7 bases at V and 1 base at J, with 13 bases between the two ends. CDR3 length: 14 residues. This chain's CDR3 is CASTLGGQNTEAFF. The DNA for the CDR3 is TGTGCCAGCACCCTCGGCGGGCAGAACACTGAAGCTTTCTTT.

The chain couples TRBV5-4 to TRBJ1-6, with D possibly TRBD1 on 5 matching bases. The CDR3 runs 14 residues. Trimming shortened V by 2 bases and J by 10 bases, and 13 bases separated the two germline ends. CDR1 is SGHNT, CDR2 YYREEE, per germline (reference sequence). CDR3 protein: CASSLGRAGSPLHF. The CDR3 nucleotides read TGTGCCAGCAGCTTAGGCAGGGCTGGATCACCCCTCCACTTT.

The J gene is TRBJ1-4, the V gene TRBV9, with D tentatively TRBD1 (6 bases). Trimming shortened V by 0 bases and J by 6 bases, and 12 bases separated the two germline ends. There are 15 residues in the CDR3. Germline V gene lookup returns CDR1 SGDLS and CDR2 YYNGEE. The CDR3 reads CASSVGLGGDEKLFF. DNA for the CDR3: TGTGCCAGCAGCGTAGGTCTGGGGGGCGATGAAAAACTGTTTTTT.

For this clone: This clone may be a read error of a much larger clone one base away. The CDR3 region has the DNA TGTGCCAGCAGCATCTCCTACGAGCAGTACTTC. The encoded protein is CASSISYEQYF. The chain has TRBV2 and TRBJ2-7; D is unclear. CDR1 SNHLY and CDR2 FYNNEI come from the germline V gene. The CDR3 is 11 amino acids. The ends were cut back, 6 bases at V and 0 bases at J, with 3 bases in the middle.

The rearrangement links TRBV7-2 to TRBJ2-7; TRBD1 agrees at 7 bases. The CDR3 length is 14 residues. Per the germline V gene, CDR1 is SGHTA and CDR2 is FQGNSA. The trim removed 4 bases at V and 6 bases at J, leaving 9 bases unmatched. The CDR3 region is CASSSRQGPAEQYF. The CDR3 DNA is TGTGCCAGCAGCTCGCGACAGGGACCAGCCGAGCAGTACTTC.

The chain combines TRBV5-1 with TRBJ1-2; 7 bases are shared with TRBD1. CDR3 length: 13 residues. Germline values: CDR1 SGHRS, CDR2 YFSETQ. Trimming at V came to 5 bases and at J to 2 bases, leaving 3 bases not matched to a gene. The CDR3 region is CASRLTGNYGYTF. DNA of the CDR3: TGCGCCAGCAGGCTGACAGGGAACTATGGCTACACCTTC.

V gene TRBV7-9 combines with J gene TRBJ1-2, with a possible D match to TRBD1 (5 bases). The CDR3 consists of 16 residues. The germline V gene has CDR1 SEHNR and CDR2 FQNEAQ (reference sequence). The ends were cut back, 5 bases at V and 2 bases at J, with 18 bases in the middle. CDR3 nucleotide sequence: TGTGCCAGCAGCCCGAGATTGGACACCACAAACTATGGCTACACCTTC. Translating it yields CASSPRLDTTNYGYTF.

This chain uses TRBV27 with TRBJ2-1, with TRBD2 matching 13 bases. J was trimmed by 5 bases and V by 4 bases; bases with no gene match: 8. The CDR3 extends over 17 amino acids. Germline values: CDR1 MNHEY, CDR2 SMNVEV (reference sequence). The CDR3 bases are TGTGCCAGCAGTTCCCCCTTCACTAGCGGGAGGGACAATGAGCAGTTCTTC. The encoded protein is CASSSPFTSGRDNEQFF.

J is TRBJ2-2 and V is TRBV7-2, with D uncertain. Trimming shortened V by 3 bases and J by 5 bases, and 4 bases separated the two germline ends. The CDR3 is 12 residues long. Germline CDR1 reads SGHTA; CDR2 reads FQGNSA. The CDR3 spells CASSFVTGELFF. CDR3 DNA sequence: TGTGCCAGCAGCTTCGTAACCGGGGAGCTGTTTTTT.

This clone has only a few counts. The gene calls are TRBV20-1 and TRBJ2-5; the D is unclear. The V gene's germline CDR1 is DFQATT and CDR2 SNEGSKA (reference sequence). The CDR3 loop spans 11 amino acids. CDR3 protein: CSTEFQETQYF. DNA for the CDR3: TGCAGCACAGAGTTCCAAGAGACCCAGTACTTC.

Written as DNA, the CDR3 is TGTGCCAGCAGCTTAGGCTACAGGGGTGGCTATGGCTACACCTTC. It is translated as CASSLGYRGGYGYTF. This rearrangement joins TRBV7-2 to TRBJ1-2; TRBD1 matches at 7 bases. The CDR3 contains 15 residues. Unmatched junction bases numbered 6, after V lost 1 base and J lost 4 bases. Germline V gene sequence: CDR1 SGHTA, CDR2 FQGNSA.

The chain links TRBV25-1 to TRBJ1-4; the match to TRBD1 covers 9 bases. Trimming took 2 bases from V and 7 from J; bases not matched to a gene: 8. From germline, CDR1 is MGHDK and CDR2 SYGVNS. The CDR3 extends over 16 amino acids. The CDR3 DNA reads TGTGCCAGCAGTGAAGGGAGACAGGGGGGCGGTGAAAAACTGTTTTTT. This codes for CASSEGRQGGGEKLFF.

The chain is built from TRBV19 and TRBJ1-2; no definite D call. The germline gives CDR1 LNHDA, CDR2 SQIVND (reference sequence). The length of the CDR3 is 14 residues. V lost 4 bases and J 2 bases, leaving 11 bases between the germline ends. CDR3 region: CASSKSPVNYGYTF. In DNA, the CDR3 is TGTGCCAGTAGTAAGTCTCCCGTAAACTATGGCTACACCTTC.